A selection of T cell receptor beta chains follows, all from one sample in a study of blood T cell repertoires in COVID-19. Assay used: immunoSEQ multiplex PCR; TCRdb lists only in-frame clones, some missing. The sample carries under 300,000 clones, approximately 85% recorded once. Source material: peripheral blood. The receptors stem from a man at least 80 years old with acute or convalescent COVID-19. CDR3s include the opening cysteine and the closing phenylalanine or tryptophan. The order of the fields is CDR3 length, J gene, clone size, V gene, D gene, CDR3 protein. D genes are given only for firm matches. For some rows the clone size is stated as once, few or many, or as a class when expanded; others skip it.

CDR3 length: 14; J gene: TRBJ1-1; clone size: .; V gene: TRBV18; D gene: TRBD1; CDR3 protein: CASTSTGGNTEAFF
CDR3 length: 10; J gene: TRBJ1-1; clone size: .; V gene: TRBV29-1; D gene: .; CDR3 protein: CSVASVGLSF
CDR3 length: 15; J gene: TRBJ2-7; clone size: .; V gene: TRBV4-2; D gene: TRBD1; CDR3 protein: CASSQGTGLLYEQYF
CDR3 length: 15; J gene: TRBJ2-1; clone size: few; V gene: TRBV5-1; D gene: TRBD1; CDR3 protein: CASSLRDSSDNEQFF
CDR3 length: 18; J gene: TRBJ2-5; clone size: .; V gene: TRBV28; D gene: TRBD2; CDR3 protein: CASSFPPGSGGAGETQYF
CDR3 length: 15; J gene: TRBJ1-5; clone size: .; V gene: TRBV7-6; D gene: TRBD1; CDR3 protein: CASSLGTGGNQPQHF
CDR3 length: 15; J gene: TRBJ2-3; clone size: .; V gene: TRBV6-2/TRBV6-3; D gene: .; CDR3 protein: CASSYSSVQQDTQYF
CDR3 length: 12; J gene: TRBJ2-3; clone size: .; V gene: TRBV20-1; D gene: .; CDR3 protein: CSASTTGDTQYF
CDR3 length: 16; J gene: TRBJ1-3; clone size: .; V gene: TRBV9; D gene: .; CDR3 protein: CASSVGAGIKGNTIYF
CDR3 length: 13; J gene: TRBJ1-2; clone size: .; V gene: TRBV28; D gene: .; CDR3 protein: CASTTEADYGYTF